This T cell receptor (beta chain) was sequenced in a study of blood T cell repertoires in COVID-19. Background on the study: The origin of the acute and convalescent COVID-19 samples was the United States, Italy and Spain. The cDNA or gDNA used as material had been derived from T cells, B-cell-depleted T cells, or PBMCs.

Trimming pared 2 bases from V and 0 bases from J, leaving 5 bases between. The CDR3 length is 15 residues. The germline V gene has CDR1 ENHRY and CDR2 SYGVKD. Per the authors' pipeline: From reference gene primer amplification, estimates of nucleated cell counts were derived. Sequencing was performed with immunoSEQ multiplex PCR; in TCRdb, only in-frame clones are kept and a portion is missing. For V, J and clone size, that table is used; D and trimming come from the DNA. The table lists 200,000 to 250,000 clones, around nine tenths of them singletons. The source of this sequence is a man aged 60 to 75 who had recovered from COVID-19. The rearrangement links TRBV10-3 to TRBJ1-6; no clear D gene. Sequencing was performed on peripheral blood. CDR3 DNA sequence: TGTGCCATCAGTGAGGGGAGCTCCTATAATTCACCCCTCCACTTT. This sequence encodes CAISEGSSYNSPLHF.